The clone carrying this T cell receptor (beta chain) was detected only once. This sample was taken from a study of blood T cell repertoires in COVID-19. Study background: Samples representing acute and convalescent COVID-19 were sourced from the United States, Italy and Spain. From T cells, B-cell-depleted T cells, or PBMCs came the material, which was cDNA or gDNA.

Original data processing: It was from reference gene primer amplification that nucleated cell counts were estimated. Libraries were prepared by immunoSEQ multiplex PCR; TCRdb keeps only in-frame clonotypes and omits some of them. The V and J calls and clone size are taken from that table; D and trimming were inferred from the DNA. The table has around 86,000 clones, around 87% seen once; the top ten hold approximately 8%. The CDR3 length is 14 residues. From germline, CDR1 is SGHNT and CDR2 YENEEA. The V end was cut by 1 base, the J end by 6 bases, with 10 bases between. Specimen: peripheral blood. This clonotype originated in a human donor with acute or convalescent COVID-19. The donor label of this sample is uncertain. The V and J genes are TRBV11-3 and TRBJ2-1; the D gene is possibly TRBD1 (6 bases). CDR3 coding DNA: TGTGCCAGCAGCTTAGGGTACAGGGCCAATGAGCAGTTCTTC. Amino acids: CASSLGYRANEQFF.